This paragraph covers one T cell receptor (beta chain) sequence. Antigen specificity is unknown. These data come from a study of cytomegalovirus exposure and HLA in healthy donors. At the level of the study: Earlier, 90 million to 140 million unique TCR beta sequences were recovered from approximately 200 million T cells by an analysis. Early released data comprised about 85 million unique TCRs from HLA-typed donors.

V was pared by 3 bases and J by 2 bases, with 5 bases of the junction left unmatched. The CDR3 runs 16 residues. Per the germline V gene, CDR1 is MNHEY and CDR2 is SVGAGI. General study results and limits: It was in a later analysis that TCR association rates were seen to vary by HLA locus, highest for DRB1 and lowest for HLA-C.

Use of 60 Vbeta and 13 Jbeta primers characterized the PCR. Generated by immunoSEQ multiplex PCR, the TCRdb table keeps only in-frame clones and is missing some. The profile covers around 190,000 clones, with 75% to 90% appearing a single time and approximately 0.98% taken by the ten largest. The origin of this receptor is a boy aged 2 to 10 in good health and CMV-seronegative. What was sequenced was PBMCs. The V and J genes are TRBV6-5 and TRBJ2-5; 11 positions match TRBD2. The CDR3: CASSYRSGGAQETQYF. CDR3 DNA: TGTGCCAGCAGTTATCGTAGCGGGGGGGCACAAGAGACCCAGTACTTC.